The TCR beta chain under discussion was sequenced for a study of lymphopenia after photon versus proton radiotherapy. The study, taken as a whole, reports: Post-nadir diversity loss with photons came from oligoclonal expansion, particularly CD8+ Temra cells.

About this clone itself: Its specificity is not known.

The junction had 6 bases not matched to a gene; V was cut back by 4 bases and J by 7 bases. Germline CDR1 reads SGHNT; CDR2 reads YYREEE (reference sequence). This CDR3 region has 15 residues. TCRdb's copy holds only in-frame clones and misses some; the assay was immunoSEQ multiplex PCR. The sample has roughly 58,000 clones; about 85% are singletons. This chain joins TRBV5-4 and TRBJ2-2, with 11 nucleotides matching TRBD2. The TCR sequence derives from a man aged 80 or over with esophageal cancer. The source material was peripheral blood, sampled from a patient treated with proton-based radiotherapy. The CDR3 DNA reads TGTGCCAGCAGCGCCCATAGCGGGAGGGGCGGGGAGCTGTTTTTT. Protein: CASSAHSGRGGELFF.